One sample yielded the 28 T cell receptor beta chains listed below, sequenced in a study of blood T cell repertoires in COVID-19. The method was immunoSEQ multiplex PCR; TCRdb's version includes in-frame clones alone and lacks a portion of them. The data show fewer than 450,000 clones, approximately 89% seen once. Sequences were obtained from peripheral blood. The receptor set was obtained from a woman in her fifties or sixties with COVID-19, enrolled during active disease.

J is TRBJ2-1 and V is TRBV19; no clear D gene. The CDR3 has 15 amino acids. CDR1 and CDR2 (germline): LNHDA, SQIVND (reference sequence). Trimming took 4 bases from V and 0 from J, leaving 10 bases between them. The CDR3 region is CASSSTYSSYNEQFF. As DNA, the CDR3 is TGTGCCAGTAGTAGCACCTACAGCTCCTACAATGAGCAGTTCTTC.

Details on this clone: This sample includes further DNA sequences coding for the same CDR3. The chain uses TRBV24-1 and TRBJ1-2; unclear D gene. Per germline, CDR1 KGHDR and CDR2 SFDVKD. V lost 5 bases, J lost 4 bases, and 7 bases lay in between. The CDR3 sequence is 12 residues long. CDR3 DNA: TGTGCCACCAGTGGAGGCAGCTATGGCTACACCTTC. Its protein product is CATSGGSYGYTF.

The V call is TRBV3-1 (or the pseudogene TRBV3-2), the J call TRBJ1-2; D gene uncertain. Trimming shortened V by 0 bases and J by 8 bases, and 10 bases separated the two germline ends. The CDR3 is 13 amino acids. Germline CDR1 reads LGHDT; CDR2 reads YNNKEL (reference sequence). The CDR3 reads CASSQDPPLGYTF. Here the CDR3 DNA reads TGTGCCAGCAGCCAAGATCCCCCCCTAGGCTACACCTTC.

The chain employs TRBV7-2 and TRBJ1-3; possible D gene TRBD1, 5 bases. V was cut by 3 bases and J by 4 bases, with 13 bases left in between. The CDR3 runs 15 residues. Per germline, CDR1 SGHTA and CDR2 FQGNSA. In DNA, the CDR3 is TGTGCCAGCAGCTTGTCACCAGGGTACGGAAACACCATATATTTT. Translation gives CASSLSPGYGNTIYF.

V usage is TRBV25-1 and J usage is TRBJ1-6; D is undetermined. Germline CDR1 MGHDK, CDR2 SYGVNS. The CDR3 is 16 residues long. V gave up 8 bases and J gave up 0 bases, with 14 bases separating them. The CDR3 reads CASSRGDSSYNSPLHF. CDR3 bases: TGTGCCAGCTCTCGAGGAGATAGCTCCTATAATTCACCCCTCCACTTT. The complete variable domain, with remaining parts taken from reference TRBV25-1 and TRBJ1-6, reads EADIYQTPRYLVIGTGKKITLECSQTMGHDKMYWYQQDPGMELHLIHYSYGVNSTEKGDLSSESTVSRIRTEHFPLTLESARPSHTSQYLCASSRGDSSYNSPLHFGNGTRLTVT.

The rearrangement links TRBV28 to TRBJ2-3; 8 nucleotides match TRBD1. Per the germline V gene, CDR1 is MDHEN and CDR2 is SYDVKM. J gave up 3 bases and V 2 bases, and 4 bases lay outside the gene matches. The CDR3 extends over 15 amino acids. The CDR3 spells CASSLPGQVTDTQYF. The DNA of the CDR3 is TGTGCCAGCAGTTTACCGGGACAGGTGACAGATACGCAGTATTTT.

This clone was detected once. The chain recombines TRBV5-1 with TRBJ2-7; the D is unclear. The CDR3 extends over 14 amino acids. V shed 2 bases and J shed 7 bases, with 16 bases lying between them. Germline V CDR1 and CDR2: SGHRS, YFSETQ. The CDR3 protein is CASSFLLRSREQYF. The DNA of the CDR3 is TGCGCCAGCAGCTTTCTGCTCCGTTCGCGGGAGCAGTACTTC.

This rearrangement joins TRBV7-2 to TRBJ2-7, with 7 bases matching TRBD1. Per the germline V gene, CDR1 is SGHTA and CDR2 is FQGNSA. Trimming cost V 1 base and J 0 bases; bases outside gene matches: 3. The CDR3 has 15 residues. CDR3 protein: CASSLVGDSSYEQYF. The CDR3, as DNA: TGTGCCAGCAGCTTAGTGGGGGACAGCTCCTACGAGCAGTACTTC.

V usage is TRBV28 and J usage is TRBJ2-1, with D perhaps TRBD2 (7 bases). Trimming removed 5 bases from V and 8 bases from J, with 19 bases in between. Germline V gene data show CDR1 as MDHEN and CDR2 as SYDVKM. CDR3 length: 15 residues. This CDR3 is CASSTRLAGADEQFF. The CDR3 coding sequence is TGTGCCAGCAGTACCCGCCTCGCGGGGGCTGATGAGCAGTTCTTC.

The CDR3 reads CASSLSDTSYGYTF. CDR3 DNA: TGTGCCAGCAGTTTATCTGACACCTCCTATGGCTACACCTTC. The chain employs TRBV27 and TRBJ1-2; D is uncertain. The CDR3 loop spans 14 amino acids. The V end lost 0 bases, the J end lost 4 bases, and 9 bases lay between the germline ends. CDR1 is MNHEY and CDR2 is SMNVEV in the germline V gene (reference sequence).

The chain is built from TRBV5-4 and TRBJ2-3; 16 nucleotides agree with TRBD2. V shed 0 bases and J 2 bases; nucleotides not matched to a gene: 3. The CDR3 totals 18 residues. Looked up from germline, CDR1 is SGHNT and CDR2 is YYREEE (reference sequence). The CDR3 protein is CASSLAGTSGGATDTQYF. In DNA, the CDR3 is TGTGCCAGCAGCTTGGCAGGGACTAGCGGGGGGGCCACAGATACGCAGTATTTT.

J is TRBJ2-4 and V is TRBV5-1, with 7 bases aligning to TRBD2. CDR3 length equals 15 residues. Per germline, CDR1 SGHRS and CDR2 YFSETQ. V shed 2 bases and J 3 bases; nucleotides not matched to a gene: 5. The CDR3 bases are TGCGCCAGCAGCTTAAGCGGGAACGACAAAAACATTCAGTACTTC. The encoded protein is CASSLSGNDKNIQYF.

The chain couples TRBV7-2 to TRBJ1-5, with a tentative D call TRBD1 (6 bases). The length of the CDR3 is 15 residues. V lost 2 bases, J lost 5 bases, and 13 bases lay in between. Germline V gene data show CDR1 as SGHTA and CDR2 as FQGNSA. This CDR3 is CASSLTPDSYQPQHF. CDR3 bases: TGTGCCAGCAGCTTAACCCCGGACAGCTATCAGCCCCAGCATTTT. The variable domain in full, completed from reference TRBV7-2 and TRBJ1-5, reads GAGVSQSPSNKVTEKGKDVELRCDPISGHTALYWYRQSLGQGLEFLIYFQGNSAPDKSGLPSDRFSAERTGGSVSTLTIQRTQQEDSAVYLCASSLTPDSYQPQHFGDGTRLSIL.

The chain couples TRBV29-1 to TRBJ2-3; TRBD2 agrees at 16 bases. In germline, CDR1 is SQVTM, CDR2 ANQGSEA. The CDR3 is 17 amino acids. The trim removed 5 bases at V and 1 base at J, leaving 6 bases unmatched. DNA of the CDR3: TGCAGCGTTTCCGGGACTAGCGGGGGGGCTGGCACAGATACGCAGTATTTT. This codes for CSVSGTSGGAGTDTQYF.

J is TRBJ1-2 and V is TRBV5-6; D is possibly TRBD1 (5 bases). Germline V lookup: CDR1 SGHDT, CDR2 YYEEEE. The CDR3 runs to 14 residues. Trimming cost V 0 bases and J 3 bases, with 9 bases left between them. Written as DNA, the CDR3 is TGTGCCAGCAGCTTGGGGGCGACAGACTATGGCTACACCTTC. Translating gives CASSLGATDYGYTF. The whole variable domain, remainder taken from reference TRBV5-6 and TRBJ1-2, is DAGVTQSPTHLIKTRGQQVTLRCSPKSGHDTVSWYQQALGQGPQFIFQYYEEEERQRGNFPDRFSGHQFPNYSSELNVNALLLGDSALYLCASSLGATDYGYTFGSGTRLTVV.

The chain has TRBV20-1 and TRBJ2-5; D is perhaps TRBD1 (5 bases). Germline loops: CDR1 DFQATT, CDR2 SNEGSKA (reference sequence). The CDR3 runs 11 residues. Trimming cost V 8 bases and J 2 bases, with 9 bases left between them. The CDR3 loop is CSQQAQETQYF. In nucleotides, the CDR3 is TGCAGTCAACAGGCGCAAGAGACCCAGTACTTC.

The V gene is TRBV19, the J gene TRBJ1-2; D might be TRBD1 (5 bases). CDR3 length equals 13 residues. With 7 bases removed from V and 5 bases from J, the gap between germline ends came to 14 bases. Germline V gene lookup returns CDR1 LNHDA and CDR2 SQIVND (reference sequence). The CDR3 DNA follows: TGTGCCAGTACCCCTGGGGGGGGGTATGGCTACACCTTC. This translates into CASTPGGGYGYTF.

The CDR3 DNA follows: TGTGCCAGCGGGGGGACAGGGAGGGTGGACACTGAAGCTTTCTTT. This encodes CASGGTGRVDTEAFF. The rearrangement joins TRBV2 to TRBJ1-1; TRBD1 matches at 9 bases. Trimming cost V 8 bases and J 3 bases; bases outside gene matches: 10. Germline CDR1 reads SNHLY; CDR2 reads FYNNEI. The CDR3 length is 15 residues. Full variable domain (missing parts from reference TRBV2 and TRBJ1-1): EPEVTQTPSHQVTQMGQEVILRCVPISNHLYFYWYRQILGQKVEFLVSFYNNEISEKSEIFDDQFSVERPDGSNFTLKIRSTKLEDSAMYFCASGGTGRVDTEAFFGQGTRLTVV.

J is TRBJ2-2 and V is TRBV7-9, with D possibly being TRBD1 (5 bases). Looked up from germline, CDR1 is SEHNR and CDR2 is FQNEAQ (reference sequence). The CDR3 is made up of 12 amino acids. The V and J ends lost 3 bases and 10 bases respectively, with 9 bases between them. The CDR3 nucleotides are TGTGCCAGCAGCTTGGGGCCCCCGGAGCTGTTTTTT. Amino acids: CASSLGPPELFF.

The chain carries TRBV24-1 and TRBJ2-1, with TRBD1 matching over 8 bases. In germline, CDR1 is KGHDR, CDR2 SFDVKD. V trimming: 5 bases; J trimming: 8 bases; junction bases outside the gene matches: 4. The CDR3 is 13 amino acids. The CDR3 loop is CATSGNRGDEQFF. DNA of the CDR3: TGTGCCACCAGTGGAAACAGGGGGGATGAGCAGTTCTTC.

The chain links TRBV3-1 (or the pseudogene TRBV3-2) to TRBJ2-2; D might be TRBD2 (7 bases). Trimming took 3 bases from V and 5 from J, leaving 13 bases between them. In germline, CDR1 is LGHDT, CDR2 YNNKEL (reference sequence). This CDR3 has 15 residues. The CDR3 loop is CASSQLRGPTGELFF. As DNA, the CDR3 is TGTGCCAGCAGCCAGTTGCGGGGGCCAACCGGGGAGCTGTTTTTT.

The rearrangement joins TRBV6-5 to TRBJ2-7; TRBD2 is a possible D gene (5 bases). Germline V gene sequence: CDR1 MNHEY, CDR2 SVGAGI. This CDR3 has 12 residues. V lost 6 bases to trimming and J lost 5 bases, with 11 bases between them. The CDR3 DNA follows: TGTGCCAGCAGGTCACGGGGAGACGAGCAGTACTTC. It specifies CASRSRGDEQYF.

This clone was seen a few times. V and J are TRBV14 and TRBJ1-3, with D unclear. The CDR3 extends over 14 amino acids. CDR1 is SGHDN and CDR2 is FVKESK in the germline V gene. The ends were cut back, 3 bases at V and 0 bases at J, with 6 bases in the middle. CDR3 sequence (DNA): TGTGCCAGCAGCCAGGGCAGCTCTGGAAACACCATATATTTT. This codes for CASSQGSSGNTIYF.

CDR3 amino acids: CASSYVGPGGNYGYTF. The CDR3 region has the DNA TGTGCCAGCAGTTACGTCGGTCCAGGGGGTAACTATGGCTACACCTTC. This chain connects TRBV6-5 to TRBJ1-2; 7 bases line up with TRBD1. The trim removed 2 bases at V and 1 base at J, leaving 7 bases unmatched. Germline V gene lookup returns CDR1 MNHEY and CDR2 SVGAGI. CDR3 size: 16 residues.

This clone was recorded once. This sequence joins TRBV19 and TRBJ1-1; possibly TRBD1 for D (6 bases). CDR3 size: 15 residues. From germline, CDR1 is LNHDA and CDR2 SQIVND (reference sequence). Trimming stripped 1 base from V and 1 base from J, with 10 bases between. Here the CDR3 reads CASSIGRGPNTEAFF. In nucleotides, the CDR3 is TGTGCCAGTAGTATAGGCAGGGGACCGAACACTGAAGCTTTCTTT.

This clone was recorded only once. The rearrangement uses TRBV6-5 and TRBJ1-2, with 11 bases fitting TRBD1. Germline V gene data show CDR1 as MNHEY and CDR2 as SVGAGI. This CDR3 comprises 14 residues. Trimming cost V 5 bases and J 8 bases; bases outside gene matches: 7. The CDR3 loop is CASSKDRGLNGYTF. For the CDR3, the DNA is TGTGCCAGCAGTAAGGACAGGGGGCTAAACGGCTACACCTTC.

In DNA form, the CDR3 reads TGTGCCAGCAGAGGGGGGACTACCATATGGCAGTACTTC. Its translation is CASRGGTTIWQYF. The chain links TRBV6-5 to TRBJ2-7, with D possibly being TRBD2 (7 bases). Germline CDR1 MNHEY, CDR2 SVGAGI. V shed 6 bases and J shed 9 bases, with 18 bases lying between them. CDR3 length: 13 amino acids.

The chain employs TRBV10-3 and TRBJ1-3, with 7 bases lining up with TRBD1. The germline CDR1 and CDR2 sequences are ENHRY and SYGVKD. This CDR3 contains 11 residues. After removal of 7 bases from V and 8 bases from J, the junction contained 2 bases not matched to a gene. CDR3 sequence (DNA): TGTGCCATCATTCAGGGGGACACCATATATTTT. Its protein is CAIIQGDTIYF.